This T cell receptor beta chain was profiled in a study of shared clonotypes between healthy human individuals (dated by TCRdb to the early 2020s). About the study as a whole: A couple of women and three men aged 18 to 49 years were included in the cohort. To increase sequencing depth and limit assay-specific biases, TCR repertoire library preparation and sequencing were carried out by different laboratories using diverse techniques. For each donor, CD4 naive and CD4 memory were each run on three plates, CD8 naive on two plates, and CD8 memory on one plate. Between about 0.94 and 8.9 billion PBMCs per donor were obtained by leukapheresis. To estimate repertoire size and how much clonotype sharing occurs between individuals, the study deeply sequenced the blood TCR repertoires of a handful of healthy adults. The full study reports these points: Even with the large sequencing depth, rarefaction of the sorted-subset datasets indicated that sequencing was incomplete. Only blood was sampled, and tissue TCR repertoires likely differ from those in blood. Naive subsets generally had larger estimated clonotype richness than memory subsets did. Across several donors, approximately 5% of naive CD4, roughly 3.8% of naive CD8, 2.3% of memory CD4, and 0.4% of memory CD8 clonotypes were shared. Compared with non-shared clonotypes, clonotypes shared by all four sorted-subset donors had higher generation probabilities. Pairwise subsampling led to the expectation that sequencing depth would affect the degree of clonotype sharing among donors. The small number of donors limited the genetic and exposure-history diversity represented.

The donors were healthy, HIV-negative adults with no recently reported acute infections or vaccinations. Every donor was a Caucasian adult living in Nashville, Tennessee, USA. CD4+ T cells were enriched by magnetic negative selection; naive cells were then positively selected on CD45RA, and the negative fraction formed the memory subset. Blood was obtained by leukapheresis, after which PBMCs were separated by Ficoll-Histopaque density gradient centrifugation and cryopreserved in liquid nitrogen vapor phase. Purity and quantity of every magnetically sorted T cell population were checked by analytical flow cytometry. From each sorted fraction, genomic DNA was isolated and quantified by UV absorbance on a Nanodrop 2000c. V sheds 0 bases and J sheds 2 bases, leaving 8 bases between their ends. Via the germline V gene, CDR1 is MGHRA and CDR2 YSYEKL. Taken from cysteine to phenylalanine, the CDR3 has 15 residues. Only the CDR3 DNA stays, 45 bases, in frame from base 1.

Using the deep immunoSEQ assay, TCR CDR3 regions were amplified from genomic DNA by multiplex PCR. Genomic DNA extracted from each cell subset was distributed evenly over all wells of several immunoSEQ 96-well plates, and each plate served as one replicate. For sorted subsets, around 200 ng genomic DNA, equal to 30,000 to 35,000 T cell genomes, was loaded into each replicate PCR. Purified libraries were quantified with a Qubit 3.0 fluorometer, sized on a Bioanalyzer 2100, and re-quantified with the KAPA Library Quantification kit. Each immunoSEQ 96-well plate was sequenced on its own single-read 150-cycle Illumina NextSeq 550 flow cell. The study's own analysis went as follows. Because only junctional sequences without quality scores were contained in the immunoSEQ output, filtering matching that applied to full-length reads could not be performed. To assign V/J genes and CDR3, sequences were annotated against IMGT germline references using PyIR, a Python wrapper for IgBLAST v1.9. Reads were removed for weak V/J assignments (E-value above 1e-6), missing CDR3, stop codons, out-of-frame junctions, or ambiguous translated residues. V3J clonotypes were defined as sequences sharing the same inferred V gene, J gene, and CDR3 amino acid sequence. To compute the percentage overlap between repertoires, the number of shared unique clonotypes was divided by the size of the smaller repertoire. Three approaches were used to assess repertoire richness: RTK rarefaction, the Chao1 estimator, and Recon v2.1 estimates of unobserved clonotypes. Generation probabilities were computed with OLGA for all TCRbeta clonotypes obtained by the gDNA method from a handful of donors. TCRdb provides this immuneACCESS table in a form limited to in-frame rearrangements. Some clones are lacking; in checked studies, under half of them reflect an unresolved V gene, and why the rest are absent is not known. The V and J calls and clone size are taken from that table; D and trimming were inferred from the DNA. The sample records hundreds of thousands of clones, approximately 79% of which are singletons. In total, the top ten clones hold about 2% of the sample.

On this clone: Its target antigen remains unknown. Per-nucleotide qualities are absent, and no much larger clonotype sits a single base away.

The rearranged segments are TRBV4-1 and TRBJ1-3; the D gene lacks a confident call. The TCR originated in a woman aged 25 to 39 in good health. Sequencing input: memory CD4+ T cells sorted from blood. Reading the label with the study, this specimen's cell subset or site is: CD45RA-negative fraction. Here is the DNA: TGCGCCAGCAGCCAAGATCAAGGGCCTGGAAACACCATATATTTT. The resulting protein is CASSQDQGPGNTIYF.